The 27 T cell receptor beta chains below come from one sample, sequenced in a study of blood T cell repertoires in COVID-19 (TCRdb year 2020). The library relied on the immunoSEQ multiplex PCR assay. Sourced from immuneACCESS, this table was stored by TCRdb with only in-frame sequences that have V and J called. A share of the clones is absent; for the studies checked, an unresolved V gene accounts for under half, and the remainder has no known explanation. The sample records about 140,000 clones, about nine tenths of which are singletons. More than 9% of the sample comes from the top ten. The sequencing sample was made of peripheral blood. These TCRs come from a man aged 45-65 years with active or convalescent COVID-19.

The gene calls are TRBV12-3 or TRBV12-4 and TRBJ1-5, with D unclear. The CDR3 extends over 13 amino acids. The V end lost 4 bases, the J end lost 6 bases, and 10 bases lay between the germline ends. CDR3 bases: TGTGCCAGCAGTTCATCACAGTCTCAGCCCCAGCATTTT. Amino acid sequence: CASSSSQSQPQHF.

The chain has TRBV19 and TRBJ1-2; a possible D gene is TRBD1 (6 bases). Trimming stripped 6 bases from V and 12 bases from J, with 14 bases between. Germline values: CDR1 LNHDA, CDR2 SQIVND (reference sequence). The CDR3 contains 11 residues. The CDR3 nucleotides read TGTGCCAGTAGCAACCTCAGGGGACACACCTTC. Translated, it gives CASSNLRGHTF.

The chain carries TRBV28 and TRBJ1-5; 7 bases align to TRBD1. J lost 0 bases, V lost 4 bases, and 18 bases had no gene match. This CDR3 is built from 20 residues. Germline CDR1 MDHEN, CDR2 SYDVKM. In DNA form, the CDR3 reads TGTGCCAGCAGTTCCTTCCAATGGGCAGGACAGGTCGATAGCAATCAGCCCCAGCATTTT. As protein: CASSSFQWAGQVDSNQPQHF.

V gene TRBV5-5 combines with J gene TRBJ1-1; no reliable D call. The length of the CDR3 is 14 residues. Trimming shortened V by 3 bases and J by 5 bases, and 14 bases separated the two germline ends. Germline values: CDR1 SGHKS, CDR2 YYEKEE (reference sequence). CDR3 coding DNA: TGTGCCAGCAGCTGGGAGTGGGTAGGGACTGAAGCTTTCTTT. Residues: CASSWEWVGTEAFF.

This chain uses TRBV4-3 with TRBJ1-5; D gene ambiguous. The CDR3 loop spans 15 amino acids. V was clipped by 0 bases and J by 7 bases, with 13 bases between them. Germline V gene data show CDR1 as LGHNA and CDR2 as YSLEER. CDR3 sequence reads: CASSQDLVGRQPQHF. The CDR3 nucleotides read TGCGCCAGCAGCCAAGATCTTGTAGGGAGGCAGCCCCAGCATTTT.

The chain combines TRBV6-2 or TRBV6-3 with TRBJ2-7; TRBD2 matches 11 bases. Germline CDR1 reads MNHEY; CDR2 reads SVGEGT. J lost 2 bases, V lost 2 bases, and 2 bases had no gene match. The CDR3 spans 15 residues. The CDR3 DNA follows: TGTGCCAGCAGTTACGAACTAGCGGGAGCCTACGAGCAGTACTTC. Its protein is CASSYELAGAYEQYF.

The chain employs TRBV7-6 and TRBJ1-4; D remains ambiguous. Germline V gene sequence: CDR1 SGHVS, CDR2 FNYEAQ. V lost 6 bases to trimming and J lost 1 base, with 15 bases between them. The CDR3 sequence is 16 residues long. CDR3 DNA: TGTGCCAGCAGTCAAAGTCCGGGAGGAACTAATGAAAAACTGTTTTTT. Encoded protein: CASSQSPGGTNEKLFF.

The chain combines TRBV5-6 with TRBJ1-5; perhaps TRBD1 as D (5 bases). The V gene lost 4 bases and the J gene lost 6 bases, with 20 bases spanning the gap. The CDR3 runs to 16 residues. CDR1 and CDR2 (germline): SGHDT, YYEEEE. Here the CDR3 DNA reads TGTGCCAGCAGCCCTGGGGGGTCCTACCAATTTCAGCCCCAGCATTTT. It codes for CASSPGGSYQFQPQHF.

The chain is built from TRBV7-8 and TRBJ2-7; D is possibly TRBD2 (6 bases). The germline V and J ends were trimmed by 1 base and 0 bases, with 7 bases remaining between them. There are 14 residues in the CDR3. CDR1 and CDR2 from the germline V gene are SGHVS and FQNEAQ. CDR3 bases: TGTGCCAGCAGCTTAGGGGGGGTCTCCTACGAGCAGTACTTC. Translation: CASSLGGVSYEQYF.

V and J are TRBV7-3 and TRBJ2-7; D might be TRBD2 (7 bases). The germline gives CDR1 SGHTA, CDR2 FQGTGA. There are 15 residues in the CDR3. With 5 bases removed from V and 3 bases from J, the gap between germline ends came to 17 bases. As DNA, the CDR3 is TGTGCCAGCAGCCCGGGGGGCAGCGGACTCTACGAGCAGTACTTC. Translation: CASSPGGSGLYEQYF.

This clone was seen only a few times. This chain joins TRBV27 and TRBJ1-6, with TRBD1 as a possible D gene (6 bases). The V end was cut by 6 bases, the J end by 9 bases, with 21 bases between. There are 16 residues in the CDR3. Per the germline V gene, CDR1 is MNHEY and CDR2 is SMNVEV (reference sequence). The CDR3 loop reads CASRTQTGTLGSPLHF. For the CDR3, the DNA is TGTGCCAGCAGAACCCAGACCGGGACACTTGGTTCACCCCTCCACTTT.

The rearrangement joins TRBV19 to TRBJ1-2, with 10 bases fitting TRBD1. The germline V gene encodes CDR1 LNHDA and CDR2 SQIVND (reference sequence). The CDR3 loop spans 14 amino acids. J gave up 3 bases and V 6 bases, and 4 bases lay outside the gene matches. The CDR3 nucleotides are TGTGCCAGTAGAATGACAGGGGGCGACTATGGCTACACCTTC. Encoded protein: CASRMTGGDYGYTF.

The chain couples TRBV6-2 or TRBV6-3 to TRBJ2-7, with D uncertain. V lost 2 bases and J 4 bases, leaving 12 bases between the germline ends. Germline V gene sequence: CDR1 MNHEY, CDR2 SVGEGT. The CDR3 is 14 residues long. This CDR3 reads CASSYGLSGYEQYF. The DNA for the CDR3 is TGTGCCAGCAGTTACGGGCTTTCTGGGTACGAGCAGTACTTC.

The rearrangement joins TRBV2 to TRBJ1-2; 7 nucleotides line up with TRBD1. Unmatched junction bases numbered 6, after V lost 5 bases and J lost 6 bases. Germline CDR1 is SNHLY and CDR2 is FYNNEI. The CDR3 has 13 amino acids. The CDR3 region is CASSFDRDDGYTF. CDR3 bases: TGTGCCAGCAGTTTTGACAGGGACGATGGCTACACCTTC.

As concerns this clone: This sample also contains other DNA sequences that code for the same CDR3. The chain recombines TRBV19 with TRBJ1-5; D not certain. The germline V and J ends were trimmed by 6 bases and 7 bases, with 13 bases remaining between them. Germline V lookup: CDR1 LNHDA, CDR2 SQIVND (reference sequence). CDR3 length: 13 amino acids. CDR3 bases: TGTGCCAGTAGCCTGGCGGGGAAACAGCCCCAGCATTTT. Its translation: CASSLAGKQPQHF.

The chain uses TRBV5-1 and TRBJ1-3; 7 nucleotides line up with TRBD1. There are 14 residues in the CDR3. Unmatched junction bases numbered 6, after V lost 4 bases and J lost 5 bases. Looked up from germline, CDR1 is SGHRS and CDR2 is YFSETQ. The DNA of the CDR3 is TGCGCCAGCAGCATTCAGGGGGAGAGAAACACCATATATTTT. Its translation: CASSIQGERNTIYF.

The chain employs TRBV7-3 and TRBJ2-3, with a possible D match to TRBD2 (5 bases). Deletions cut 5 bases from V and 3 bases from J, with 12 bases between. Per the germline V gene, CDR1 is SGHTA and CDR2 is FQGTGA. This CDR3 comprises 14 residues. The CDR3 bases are TGTGCCAGCAGCCTCTCTAGGGAGACAGATACGCAGTATTTT. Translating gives CASSLSRETDTQYF.

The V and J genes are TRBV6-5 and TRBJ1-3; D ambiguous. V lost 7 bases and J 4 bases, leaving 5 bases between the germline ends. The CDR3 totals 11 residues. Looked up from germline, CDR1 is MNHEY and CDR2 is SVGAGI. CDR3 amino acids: CASNSGNTIYF. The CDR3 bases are TGTGCCAGCAACTCAGGAAACACCATATATTTT.

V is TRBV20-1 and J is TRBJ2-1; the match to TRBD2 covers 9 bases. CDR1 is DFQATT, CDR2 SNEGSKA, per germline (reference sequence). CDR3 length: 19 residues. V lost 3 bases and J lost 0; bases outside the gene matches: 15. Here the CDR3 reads CSASDRAGGPQSSYNEQFF. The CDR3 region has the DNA TGCAGTGCTAGTGATCGGGCGGGAGGGCCCCAGAGCTCCTACAATGAGCAGTTCTTC.

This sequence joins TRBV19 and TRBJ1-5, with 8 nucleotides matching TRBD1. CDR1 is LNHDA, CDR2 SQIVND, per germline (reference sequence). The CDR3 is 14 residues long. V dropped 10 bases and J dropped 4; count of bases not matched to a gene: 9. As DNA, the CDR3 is TGTGCCACCTCGGACAGGGCCACTAATCAGCCCCAGCATTTT. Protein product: CATSDRATNQPQHF.

As DNA, the CDR3 is TGTGCCAGCAGCCACCCGGACAGGGGGCGAGAGACCCAGTACTTC. Residues: CASSHPDRGRETQYF. V usage is TRBV7-6 and J usage is TRBJ2-5, with TRBD1 identical over 11 bases. The CDR3 spans 15 residues. Germline-derived CDR1 and CDR2 are SGHVS and FNYEAQ. V trimming: 5 bases; J trimming: 4 bases; junction bases outside the gene matches: 6.

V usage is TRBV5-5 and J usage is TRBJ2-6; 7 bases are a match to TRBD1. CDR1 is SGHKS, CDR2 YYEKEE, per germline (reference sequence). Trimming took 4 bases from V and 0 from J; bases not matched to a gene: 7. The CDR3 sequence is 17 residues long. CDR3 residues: CASSRKTGPSGANVLTF. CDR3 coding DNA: TGTGCCAGCAGCCGCAAGACAGGGCCCTCTGGGGCCAACGTCCTGACTTTC.

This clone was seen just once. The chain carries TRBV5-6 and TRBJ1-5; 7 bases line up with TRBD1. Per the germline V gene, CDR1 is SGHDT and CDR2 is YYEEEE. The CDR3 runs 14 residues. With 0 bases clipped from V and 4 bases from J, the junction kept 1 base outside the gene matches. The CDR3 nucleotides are TGTGCCAGCAGCTTGGAGGGGGCAAATCAGCCCCAGCATTTT. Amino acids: CASSLEGANQPQHF.

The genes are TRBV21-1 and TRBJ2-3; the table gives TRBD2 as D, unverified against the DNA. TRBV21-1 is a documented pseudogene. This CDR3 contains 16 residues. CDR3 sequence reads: CASYLRDPAAADTQYF. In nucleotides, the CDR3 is TGTGCCAGCTATTTACGAGACCCCGCGGCAGCAGATACGCAGTATTTT.

CDR3 DNA sequence: TGTGCCAGCAGTTTCCCCACAGGCCATGGCAACTATGGCTACACCTTC. Protein product: CASSFPTGHGNYGYTF. J is TRBJ1-2 and V is TRBV28, with D possibly matching TRBD1 (5 bases). The V and J ends lost 3 bases and 2 bases respectively, with 16 bases between them. The CDR3 covers 16 residues. Germline CDR1 reads MDHEN; CDR2 reads SYDVKM.

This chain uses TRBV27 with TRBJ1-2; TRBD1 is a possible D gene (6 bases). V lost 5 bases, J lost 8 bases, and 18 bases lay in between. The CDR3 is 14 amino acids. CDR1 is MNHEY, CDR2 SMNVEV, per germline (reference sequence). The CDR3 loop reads CASSQLGGGDGYTF. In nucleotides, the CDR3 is TGTGCCAGCAGTCAACTTGGAGGGGGGGACGGCTACACCTTC.

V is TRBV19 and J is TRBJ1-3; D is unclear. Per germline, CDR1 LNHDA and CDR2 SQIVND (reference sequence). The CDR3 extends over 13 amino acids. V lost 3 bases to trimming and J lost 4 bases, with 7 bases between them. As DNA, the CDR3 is TGTGCCAGTAGTATTCGAGAGGGAAACACCATATATTTT. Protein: CASSIREGNTIYF. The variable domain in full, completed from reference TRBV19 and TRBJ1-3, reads DGGITQSPKYLFRKEGQNVTLSCEQNLNHDAMYWYRQDPGQGLRLIYYSQIVNDFQKGDIAEGYSVSREKKESFPLTVTSAQKNPTAFYLCASSIREGNTIYFGEGSWLTVV.